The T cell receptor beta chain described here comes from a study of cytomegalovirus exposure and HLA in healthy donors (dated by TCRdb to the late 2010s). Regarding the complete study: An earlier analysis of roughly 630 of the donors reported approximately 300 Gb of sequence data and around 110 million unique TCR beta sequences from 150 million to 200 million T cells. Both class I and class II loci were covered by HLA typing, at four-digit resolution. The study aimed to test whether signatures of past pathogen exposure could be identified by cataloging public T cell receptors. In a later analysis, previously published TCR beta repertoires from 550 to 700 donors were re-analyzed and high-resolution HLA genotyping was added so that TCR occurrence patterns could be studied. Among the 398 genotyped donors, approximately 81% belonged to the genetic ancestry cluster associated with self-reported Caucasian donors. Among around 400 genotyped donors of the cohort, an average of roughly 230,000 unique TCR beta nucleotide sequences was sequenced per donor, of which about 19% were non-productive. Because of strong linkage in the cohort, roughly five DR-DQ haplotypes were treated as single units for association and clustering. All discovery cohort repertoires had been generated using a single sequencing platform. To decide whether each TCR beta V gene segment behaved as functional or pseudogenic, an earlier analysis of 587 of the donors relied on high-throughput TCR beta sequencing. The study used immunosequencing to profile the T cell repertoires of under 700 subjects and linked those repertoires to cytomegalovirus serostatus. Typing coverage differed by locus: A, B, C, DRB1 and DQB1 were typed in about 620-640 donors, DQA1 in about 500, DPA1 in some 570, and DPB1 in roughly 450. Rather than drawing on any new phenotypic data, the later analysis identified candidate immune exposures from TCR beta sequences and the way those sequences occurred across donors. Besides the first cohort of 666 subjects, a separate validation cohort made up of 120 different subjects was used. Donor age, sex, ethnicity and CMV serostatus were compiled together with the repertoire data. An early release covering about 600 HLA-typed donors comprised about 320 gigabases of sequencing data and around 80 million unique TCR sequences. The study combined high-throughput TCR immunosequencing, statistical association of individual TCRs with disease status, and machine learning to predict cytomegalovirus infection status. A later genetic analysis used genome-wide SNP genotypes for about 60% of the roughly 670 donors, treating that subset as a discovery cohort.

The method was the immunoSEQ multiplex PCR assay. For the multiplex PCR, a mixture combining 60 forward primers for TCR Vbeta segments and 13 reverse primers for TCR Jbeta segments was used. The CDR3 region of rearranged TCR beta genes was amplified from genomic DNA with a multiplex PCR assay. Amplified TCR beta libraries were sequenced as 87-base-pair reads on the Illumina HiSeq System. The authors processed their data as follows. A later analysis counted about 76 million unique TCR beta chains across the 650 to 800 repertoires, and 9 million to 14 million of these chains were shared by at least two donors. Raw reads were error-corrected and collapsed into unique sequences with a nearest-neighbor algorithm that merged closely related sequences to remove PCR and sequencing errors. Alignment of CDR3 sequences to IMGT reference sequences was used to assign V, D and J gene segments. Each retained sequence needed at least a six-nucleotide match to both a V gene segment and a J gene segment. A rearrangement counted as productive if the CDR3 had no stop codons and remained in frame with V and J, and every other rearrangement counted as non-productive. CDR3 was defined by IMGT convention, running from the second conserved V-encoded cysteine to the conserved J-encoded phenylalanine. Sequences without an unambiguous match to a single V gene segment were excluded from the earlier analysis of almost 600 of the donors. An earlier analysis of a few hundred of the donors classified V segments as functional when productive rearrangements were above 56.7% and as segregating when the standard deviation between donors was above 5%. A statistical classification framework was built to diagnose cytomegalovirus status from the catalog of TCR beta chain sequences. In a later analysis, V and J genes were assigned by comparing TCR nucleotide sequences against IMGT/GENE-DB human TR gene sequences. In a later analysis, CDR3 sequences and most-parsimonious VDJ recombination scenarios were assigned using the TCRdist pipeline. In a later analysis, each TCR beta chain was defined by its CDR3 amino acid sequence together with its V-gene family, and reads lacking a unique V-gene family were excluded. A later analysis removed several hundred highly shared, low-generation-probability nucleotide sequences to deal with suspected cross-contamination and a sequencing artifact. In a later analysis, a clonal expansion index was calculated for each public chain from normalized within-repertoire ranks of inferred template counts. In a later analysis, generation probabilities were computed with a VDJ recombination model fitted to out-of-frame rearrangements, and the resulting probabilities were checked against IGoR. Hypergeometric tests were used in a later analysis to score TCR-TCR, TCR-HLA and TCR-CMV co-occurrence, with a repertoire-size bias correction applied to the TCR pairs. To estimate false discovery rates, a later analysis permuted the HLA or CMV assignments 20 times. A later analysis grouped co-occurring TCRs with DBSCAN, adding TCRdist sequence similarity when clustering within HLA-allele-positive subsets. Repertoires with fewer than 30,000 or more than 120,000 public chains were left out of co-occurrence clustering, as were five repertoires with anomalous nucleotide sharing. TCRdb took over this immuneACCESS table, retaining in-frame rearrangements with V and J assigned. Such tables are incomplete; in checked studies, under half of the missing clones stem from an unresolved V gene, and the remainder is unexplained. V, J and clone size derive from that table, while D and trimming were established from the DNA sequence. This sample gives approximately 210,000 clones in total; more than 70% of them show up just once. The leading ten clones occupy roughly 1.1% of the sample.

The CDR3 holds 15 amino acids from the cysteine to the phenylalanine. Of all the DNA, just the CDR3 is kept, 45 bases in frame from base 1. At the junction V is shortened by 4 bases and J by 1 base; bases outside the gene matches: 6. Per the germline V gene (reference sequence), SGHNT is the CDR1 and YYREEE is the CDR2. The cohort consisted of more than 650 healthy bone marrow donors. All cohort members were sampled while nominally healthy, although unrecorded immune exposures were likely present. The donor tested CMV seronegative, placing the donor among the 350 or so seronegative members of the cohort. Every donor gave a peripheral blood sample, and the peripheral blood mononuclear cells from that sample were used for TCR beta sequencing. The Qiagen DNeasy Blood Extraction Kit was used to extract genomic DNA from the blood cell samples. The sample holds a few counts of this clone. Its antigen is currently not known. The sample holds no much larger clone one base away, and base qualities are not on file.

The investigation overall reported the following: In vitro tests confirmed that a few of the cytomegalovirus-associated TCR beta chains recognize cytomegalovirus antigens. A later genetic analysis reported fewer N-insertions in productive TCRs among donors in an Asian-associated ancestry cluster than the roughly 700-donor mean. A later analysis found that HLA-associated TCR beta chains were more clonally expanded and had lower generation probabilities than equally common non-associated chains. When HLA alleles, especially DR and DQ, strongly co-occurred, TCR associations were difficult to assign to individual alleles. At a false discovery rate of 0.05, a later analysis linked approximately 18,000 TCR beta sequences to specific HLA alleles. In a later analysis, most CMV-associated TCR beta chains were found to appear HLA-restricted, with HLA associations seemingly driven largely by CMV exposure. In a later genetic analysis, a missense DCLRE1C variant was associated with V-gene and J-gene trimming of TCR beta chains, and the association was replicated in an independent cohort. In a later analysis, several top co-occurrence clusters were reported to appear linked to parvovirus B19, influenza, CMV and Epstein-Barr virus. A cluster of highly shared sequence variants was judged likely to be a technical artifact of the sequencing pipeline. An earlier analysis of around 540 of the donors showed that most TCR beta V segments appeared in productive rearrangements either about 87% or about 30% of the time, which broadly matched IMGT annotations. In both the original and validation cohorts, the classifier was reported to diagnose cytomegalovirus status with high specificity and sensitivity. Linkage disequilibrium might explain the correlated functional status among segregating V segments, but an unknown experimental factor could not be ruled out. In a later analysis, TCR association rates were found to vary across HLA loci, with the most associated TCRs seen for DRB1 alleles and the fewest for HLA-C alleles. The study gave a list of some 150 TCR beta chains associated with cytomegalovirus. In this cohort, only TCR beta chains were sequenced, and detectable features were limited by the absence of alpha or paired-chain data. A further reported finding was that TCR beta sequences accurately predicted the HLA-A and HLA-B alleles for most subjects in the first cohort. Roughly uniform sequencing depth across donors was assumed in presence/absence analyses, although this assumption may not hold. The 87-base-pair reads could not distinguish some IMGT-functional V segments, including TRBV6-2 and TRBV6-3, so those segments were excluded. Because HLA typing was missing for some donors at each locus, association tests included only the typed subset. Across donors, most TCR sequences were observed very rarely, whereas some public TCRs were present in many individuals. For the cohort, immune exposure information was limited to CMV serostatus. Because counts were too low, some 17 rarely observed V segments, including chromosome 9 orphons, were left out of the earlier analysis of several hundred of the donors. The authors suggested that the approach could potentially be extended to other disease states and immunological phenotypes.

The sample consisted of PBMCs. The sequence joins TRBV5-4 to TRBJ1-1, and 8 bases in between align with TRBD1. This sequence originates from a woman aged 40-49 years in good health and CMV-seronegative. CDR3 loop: CASSPGQAQNTEAFF. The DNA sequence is TGTGCCAGCAGCCCGGGACAGGCGCAGAACACTGAAGCTTTCTTT.